Listed here is a single T cell receptor (beta chain). Looked up from germline, CDR1 is MDHEN and CDR2 is SYDVKM. V lost 2 bases and J lost 4; bases outside the gene matches: 4. The CDR3 totals 14 residues. This sample is drawn from a study of control samples from healthy donors and cancer patients. Only in-frame clones appear in the TCRdb table, and some are missing; sequencing was by immunoSEQ multiplex PCR. The sample includes under 450,000 clones, 90% of them seen just once. The source of this sequence is a man aged 40-49 years with head and neck cancer. Source material: PBMCs. This chain uses TRBV28 with TRBJ1-2, with 7 bases fitting TRBD1. The CDR3 sequence is CASSLQGVGYGYTF. The CDR3 nucleotides read TGTGCCAGCAGTTTACAGGGGGTAGGCTATGGCTACACCTTC.